This T cell receptor (beta chain) stems from a study of CD8 T cells in ankylosing spondylitis. Notes on this clonotype: Antigen unknown.

Whole-study findings and limits: Ankylosing spondylitis blood appeared to be characterized by a TCR beta motif of 7 to 9 highly homologous variants. Reports say disease-linked clones showed up significantly more in matched ankylosing spondylitis synovial fluid.

With 6 bases clipped from V and 1 base from J, the junction kept 10 bases outside the gene matches. Germline V gene lookup returns CDR1 MNHEY and CDR2 SVGEGT. There are 17 residues in the CDR3. One entry per CDR3 protein results from TCRdb running MiXCR on the 5' RACE reads. The sample carries 670,000 or so distinct CDR3 sequences, around 20% recorded once. The sequenced sample was blood, either unsorted or a sorted T cell fraction (not recorded which). The chain combines TRBV6-2 or TRBV6-3 with TRBJ1-1; 11 bases line up with TRBD1. This TCR came from a male donor with ankylosing spondylitis. CDR3 bases: TGTGCCAGCAGATACGAGGACAGGGGGCAAGGGAACACTGAAGCTTTCTTT. This gives the protein CASRYEDRGQGNTEAFF.